One T cell receptor beta chain is described in this entry. This record comes from a study of blood T cell repertoires in COVID-19. The data were produced by immunoSEQ multiplex PCR, yet TCRdb's version contains in-frame clones alone and is incomplete. The sample has about 13,000 clones, around four fifths seen once. Germline lookup yields CDR1 KGHSH and CDR2 LQKENI. V shed 3 bases and J 12 bases; nucleotides not matched to a gene: 4. CDR3 length: 12 amino acids. This TCR came from a human donor in a cohort sampled during active COVID-19. The rearrangement joins TRBV18 to TRBJ2-1, with 8 bases fitting TRBD1. Sample: peripheral blood. For the CDR3, the DNA is TGTGCCAGCTCACCCCAGGGGGCTGGGCAGTTCTTC. Translation gives CASSPQGAGQFF.